The 4 T cell receptor beta chains presented below share a single source sample, sequenced in a study of shared clonotypes between healthy human individuals. Profiling relied on immunoSEQ multiplex PCR, and the TCRdb table lists in-frame clones only, not all of them. Of some 2,500,000 clones listed, approximately 94% are singletons. Sequenced: naive CD4+ T cells from PBMCs. Regarding subset: CD45RA+ positively selected. These receptors were collected from a man younger than 35 in good health. Some clones in this sample may be carry-over from other donors' samples.

The rearrangement links TRBV28 to TRBJ2-7; D unclear. Germline V gives CDR1 MDHEN, CDR2 SYDVKM. The length of the CDR3 is 12 residues. V gave up 8 bases and J gave up 2 bases, with 10 bases separating them. The CDR3 protein is CASGWGTYEQYF. CDR3 coding DNA: TGTGCCAGCGGGTGGGGTACCTACGAGCAGTACTTC. The complete variable domain, with remaining parts taken from reference TRBV28 and TRBJ2-7, reads DVKVTQSSRYLVKRTGEKVFLECVQDMDHENMFWYRQDPGLGLRLIYFSYDVKMKEKGDIPEGYSVSREKKERFSLILESASTNQTSMYLCASGWGTYEQYFGPGTRLTVT.

This chain uses TRBV5-1 with TRBJ1-1, with D maybe TRBD1 (6 bases). Trimming shortened V by 4 bases and J by 0 bases, and 10 bases separated the two germline ends. CDR3 length: 14 residues. Germline V lookup: CDR1 SGHRS, CDR2 YFSETQ. CDR3 nucleotides: TGCGCCAGCAGCCGGACAGACATGAACACTGAAGCTTTCTTT. Protein: CASSRTDMNTEAFF.

Points on this clone: Other DNA sequences in this sample translate to the same CDR3. V is TRBV10-3 and J is TRBJ2-7; 9 bases match TRBD2. J gave up 5 bases and V 6 bases, and 5 bases lay outside the gene matches. The CDR3 is 13 residues long. Germline assignment: CDR1 ENHRY and CDR2 SYGVKD. The CDR3 nucleotides read TGTGCCATCAGCCCTAGCGGGACGCACGAGCAGTACTTC. Translating it yields CAISPSGTHEQYF.

The chain is built from TRBV18 and TRBJ1-5; D not certain. This CDR3 contains 16 residues. V lost 1 base and J lost 0, with 10 bases in between. Germline V gene sequence: CDR1 KGHSH, CDR2 LQKENI. The DNA of the CDR3 is TGTGCCAGCTCACCACAAGCCCGGTTTAGCAATCAGCCCCAGCATTTT. Amino acids: CASSPQARFSNQPQHF.